One sample yielded the 13 T cell receptor beta chains listed below, sequenced in a study of shared clonotypes between healthy human individuals. The repertoire was sequenced with immunoSEQ multiplex PCR; TCRdb's copy has only in-frame clones and lacks some. The sample yields over 400,000 clones, approximately 94% seen once. Sequencing was carried out using naive CD4+ T cells sorted from blood. Subset specified: CD45RA+ positively selected. The source is a young woman in good health.

The rearrangement joins TRBV6-7 to TRBJ1-5; maybe TRBD1 (5 bases). TRBV6-7 is treated as an ORF (open reading frame) with a function not yet certain. The CDR3 runs 17 residues. V lost 0 bases, J lost 2 bases, and 14 bases lay in between. For the CDR3, the DNA is TGTGCCAGCAGTTACTCGCCGGGGGGTTGCGGCAATCAGCCCCAGCATTTT. Its translation: CASSYSPGGCGNQPQHF.

The chain carries TRBV5-1 and TRBJ2-2, with 7 positions matching TRBD2. CDR3 length equals 14 residues. V shed 4 bases and J 2 bases; nucleotides not matched to a gene: 2. The germline gives CDR1 SGHRS, CDR2 YFSETQ. The chain's CDR3 is CASSPSGNTGELFF. In DNA, the CDR3 is TGCGCCAGCAGCCCTAGCGGTAACACCGGGGAGCTGTTTTTT.

This chain uses TRBV5-1 with TRBJ1-1; D gene ambiguous. The CDR3 length is 13 residues. Germline lookup yields CDR1 SGHRS and CDR2 YFSETQ. V lost 5 bases and J lost 0, with 8 bases in between. The CDR3, as DNA: TGCGCCAGCAGATCGGCAGTGAACACTGAAGCTTTCTTT. Translation gives CASRSAVNTEAFF.

The CDR3, as DNA: TGTGCCAGCAGTTACGATCGAGGGAGAAACGAGCAGTACTTC. This sequence encodes CASSYDRGRNEQYF. The chain uses TRBV6-6 and TRBJ2-7; possibly TRBD2 for D (5 bases). V was cut by 2 bases and J by 5 bases, with 13 bases left in between. CDR3 length: 14 residues. The germline V gene encodes CDR1 MNHNY and CDR2 SVGAGI (reference sequence).

The chain carries TRBV6-1 and TRBJ2-5; the match to TRBD1 covers 11 bases. Germline V lookup: CDR1 MNHNS, CDR2 SASEGT. The CDR3 runs to 18 residues. The junction had 11 bases not matched to a gene; V was cut back by 0 bases and J by 5 bases. The CDR3 loop reads CASSEAVPGQGVRETQYF. The CDR3 DNA sequence: TGTGCCAGCAGTGAAGCGGTACCGGGACAGGGGGTGAGGGAGACCCAGTACTTC.

The rearrangement joins TRBV27 to TRBJ2-7, with TRBD2 identical over 14 bases. This CDR3 contains 15 residues. Per germline, CDR1 MNHEY and CDR2 SMNVEV (reference sequence). After removal of 7 bases from V and 7 bases from J, the junction contained 9 bases not matched to a gene. CDR3 in amino acids: CASKSKGLAGEEQYF. The CDR3 DNA is TGTGCCAGCAAAAGTAAGGGACTAGCGGGAGAAGAGCAGTACTTC.

The gene calls are TRBV2 and TRBJ2-7; D perhaps matches TRBD2 (5 bases). The germline V gene has CDR1 SNHLY and CDR2 FYNNEI. CDR3 size: 18 residues. The germline V and J ends were trimmed by 2 bases and 0 bases, with 20 bases remaining between them. Here the CDR3 DNA reads TGTGCCAGCAGTGAACCCCTGGGAGTAGGTATTTCCTCCTACGAGCAGTACTTC. Its translation: CASSEPLGVGISSYEQYF. Variable domain in full (rest from reference TRBV2 and TRBJ2-7): EPEVTQTPSHQVTQMGQEVILRCVPISNHLYFYWYRQILGQKVEFLVSFYNNEISEKSEIFDDQFSVERPDGSNFTLKIRSTKLEDSAMYFCASSEPLGVGISSYEQYFGPGTRLTVT.

V gene TRBV28 combines with J gene TRBJ2-6; TRBD1 or TRBD2 may be the D gene (6 bases each). V was clipped by 6 bases and J by 2 bases, with 8 bases between them. CDR1 is MDHEN, CDR2 SYDVKM, per germline. The CDR3 is 14 residues long. The CDR3 DNA is TGTGCCAGCAGGGGGGGCGCTGGGGCCAACGTCCTGACTTTC. Amino acids: CASRGGAGANVLTF.

V gene TRBV19 combines with J gene TRBJ2-1; 14 positions agree with TRBD2. The V gene end was trimmed by 3 bases and the J gene end by 5 bases; junction bases not matched to a gene: 6. Germline CDR1 LNHDA, CDR2 SQIVND (reference sequence). There are 17 residues in the CDR3. The CDR3 spells CASSIGGLAGGHNEQFF. CDR3 coding DNA: TGTGCCAGTAGTATCGGCGGACTAGCGGGAGGCCACAATGAGCAGTTCTTC.

The chain employs TRBV28 and TRBJ1-1; no clear D gene. The CDR3 sequence is 15 residues long. The germline gives CDR1 MDHEN, CDR2 SYDVKM. V was clipped by 9 bases and J by 0 bases, with 17 bases between them. Here the CDR3 reads CASLRAGGLNTEAFF. DNA of the CDR3: TGTGCCAGTCTCCGGGCGGGAGGTTTGAACACTGAAGCTTTCTTT.

The rearrangement links TRBV29-1 to TRBJ1-1, with unresolved D. Between the trimmed V and J ends, which lost 8 bases and 0 bases, there was a span of 10 bases. The germline V gene encodes CDR1 SQVTM and CDR2 ANQGSEA. The CDR3 extends over 12 amino acids. The CDR3 sequence is CSTQTLNTEAFF. The CDR3 DNA reads TGCAGCACACAGACTTTGAACACTGAAGCTTTCTTT.

This clone was recorded only once. The chain links TRBV5-1 to TRBJ2-5, with 14 bases aligning to TRBD2. Trimming at V came to 3 bases and at J to 5 bases, leaving 9 bases not matched to a gene. Germline lookup yields CDR1 SGHRS and CDR2 YFSETQ. This CDR3 region has 17 residues. The CDR3 nucleotides are TGCGCCAGCAGCTCAGGACTAGCGGGAGGAGGCGTGGAGACCCAGTACTTC. This gives the protein CASSSGLAGGGVETQYF. Full variable domain (outside the CDR3, taken from reference TRBV5-1 and TRBJ2-5): KAGVTQTPRYLIKTRGQQVTLSCSPISGHRSVSWYQQTPGQGLQFLFEYFSETQRNKGNFPGRFSGRQFSNSRSEMNVSTLELGDSALYLCASSSGLAGGGVETQYFGPGTRLLVL.

The chain joins TRBV6-6 to TRBJ2-7; 9 positions agree with TRBD1. This CDR3 spans 15 amino acids. Germline V gene sequence: CDR1 MNHNY, CDR2 SVGAGI (reference sequence). The junction had 11 bases not matched to a gene; V was cut back by 5 bases and J by 6 bases. CDR3 coding DNA: TGTGCCAGCAGTACTACGGACAGGGGAAATCGCGAGCAGTACTTC. This gives the protein CASSTTDRGNREQYF.